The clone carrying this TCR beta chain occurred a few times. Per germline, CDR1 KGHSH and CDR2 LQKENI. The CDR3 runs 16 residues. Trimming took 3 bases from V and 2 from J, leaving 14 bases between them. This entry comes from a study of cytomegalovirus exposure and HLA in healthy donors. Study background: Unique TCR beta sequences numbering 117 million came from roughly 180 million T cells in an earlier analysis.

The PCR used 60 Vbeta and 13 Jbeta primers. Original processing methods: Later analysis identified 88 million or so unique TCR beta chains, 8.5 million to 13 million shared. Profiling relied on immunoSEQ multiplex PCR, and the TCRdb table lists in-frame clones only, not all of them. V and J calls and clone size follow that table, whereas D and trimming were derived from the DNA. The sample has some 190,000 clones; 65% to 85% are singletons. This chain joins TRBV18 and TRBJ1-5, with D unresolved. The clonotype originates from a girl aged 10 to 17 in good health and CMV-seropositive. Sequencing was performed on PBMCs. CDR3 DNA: TGTGCCAGCTCACCCGGGGAAGGGAAGGGCAATCAGCCCCAGCATTTT. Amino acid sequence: CASSPGEGKGNQPQHF.